Sequencing of this T cell receptor (beta chain) was carried out in a study of blood T cell repertoires in COVID-19. TCRdb keeps only in-frame clones here, not all; method: immunoSEQ multiplex PCR. The data contain about 250,000 clones, approximately 88% of them singletons. The V gene lost 1 base and the J gene lost 5 bases, with 12 bases spanning the gap. This CDR3 has 14 amino acids. The germline gives CDR1 MDHEN, CDR2 SYDVKM. The J gene is TRBJ2-7, the V gene TRBV28; D possibly corresponds to TRBD2 (5 bases). Sequencing input: peripheral blood. This clonotype was obtained from a woman in her twenties or thirties with COVID-19, enrolled during active disease. The CDR3 nucleotides are TGTGCCAGCAGTTTATCCGGGGTTCCCAACGAGCAGTACTTC. The encoded protein is CASSLSGVPNEQYF.